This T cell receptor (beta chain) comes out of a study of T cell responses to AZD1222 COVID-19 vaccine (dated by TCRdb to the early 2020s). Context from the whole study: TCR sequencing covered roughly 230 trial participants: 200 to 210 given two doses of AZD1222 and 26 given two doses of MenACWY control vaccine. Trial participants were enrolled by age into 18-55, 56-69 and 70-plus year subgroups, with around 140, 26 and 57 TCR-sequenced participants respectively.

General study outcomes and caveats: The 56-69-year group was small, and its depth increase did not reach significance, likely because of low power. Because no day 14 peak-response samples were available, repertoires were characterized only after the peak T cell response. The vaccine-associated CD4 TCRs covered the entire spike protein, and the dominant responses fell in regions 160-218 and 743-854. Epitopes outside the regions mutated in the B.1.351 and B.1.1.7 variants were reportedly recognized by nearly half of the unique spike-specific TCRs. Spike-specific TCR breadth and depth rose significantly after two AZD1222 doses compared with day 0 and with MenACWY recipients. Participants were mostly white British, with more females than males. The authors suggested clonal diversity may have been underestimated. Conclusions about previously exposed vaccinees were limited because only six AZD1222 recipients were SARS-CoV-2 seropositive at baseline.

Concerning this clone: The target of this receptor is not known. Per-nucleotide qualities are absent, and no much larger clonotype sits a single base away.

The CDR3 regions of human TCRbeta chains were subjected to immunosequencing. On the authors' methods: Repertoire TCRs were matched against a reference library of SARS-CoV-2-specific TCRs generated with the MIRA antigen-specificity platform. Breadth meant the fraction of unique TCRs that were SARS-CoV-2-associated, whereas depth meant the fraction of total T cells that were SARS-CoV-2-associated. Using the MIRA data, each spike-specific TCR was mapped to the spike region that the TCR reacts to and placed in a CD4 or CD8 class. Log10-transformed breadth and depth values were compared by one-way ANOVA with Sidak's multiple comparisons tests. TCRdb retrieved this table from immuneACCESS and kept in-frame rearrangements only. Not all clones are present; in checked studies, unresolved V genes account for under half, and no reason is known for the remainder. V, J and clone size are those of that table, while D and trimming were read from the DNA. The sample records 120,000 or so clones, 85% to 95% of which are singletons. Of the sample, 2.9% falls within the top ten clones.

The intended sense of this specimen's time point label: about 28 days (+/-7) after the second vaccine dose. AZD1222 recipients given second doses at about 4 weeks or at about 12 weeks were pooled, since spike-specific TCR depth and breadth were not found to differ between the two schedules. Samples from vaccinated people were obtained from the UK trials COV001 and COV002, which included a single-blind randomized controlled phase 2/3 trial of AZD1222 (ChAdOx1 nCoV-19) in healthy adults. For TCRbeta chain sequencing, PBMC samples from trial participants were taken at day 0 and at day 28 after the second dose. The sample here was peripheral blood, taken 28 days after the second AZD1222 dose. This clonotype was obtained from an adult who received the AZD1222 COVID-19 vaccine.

The CDR3 is CASSITSNQPQHF. The DNA sequence is as follows: TGTGCCAGTAGTATTACAAGCAATCAGCCCCAGCATTTT. Here the chain combines TRBV19 and TRBJ1-5; the D gene lacks a confident call. The germline V gene (reference sequence) specifies LNHDA as CDR1 and SQIVND as CDR2. Trimming costs V 3 bases and J 1 base, and their ends lie 4 bases apart. The CDR3 numbers 13 residues from cysteine through phenylalanine. The only DNA kept is the CDR3, 39 bases in frame from the first base.